This T cell receptor (beta chain) was sequenced in a study of cytomegalovirus exposure and HLA in healthy donors. 60 Vbeta and 13 Jbeta primers were used in PCR. Here immunoSEQ multiplex PCR was the method, and the copy in TCRdb shows in-frame clones only, minus some. The sample holds hundreds of thousands of clones, roughly 80% seen once. Trimming removed 1 base from V and 0 bases from J, with 15 bases in between. Germline CDR1 reads LGHNT; CDR2 reads FRNRAP. This CDR3 spans 17 amino acids. The TCR originated in a man aged 25 to 45 in good health and CMV-seronegative. The V and J genes are TRBV12-5 and TRBJ1-1; D unclear. Sequenced material: PBMCs. The DNA for the CDR3 is TGTGCTAGTGGTTTGGCCCGTCCCCCCGGGGTGAACACTGAAGCTTTCTTT. This translates into CASGLARPPGVNTEAFF.